This T cell receptor (beta chain) was sequenced during a study of T cell responses to AZD1222 COVID-19 vaccine. Study-wide results and limits: Donors were chiefly white British, with a greater number of females, and clonal diversity was perhaps underestimated. Spike-specific TCRs gained breadth and depth after people received two AZD1222 doses. Scientists sampled the repertoires only once the peak T cell response had passed.

Comments on this clone: The target antigen is unknown.

Samples with a second dose at about 4 or about 12 weeks were pooled together. Trimming shortened V by 1 base and J by 4 bases, and 7 bases separated the two germline ends. The CDR3 runs 13 residues. CDR1 is SEHNR, CDR2 FQNEAQ, per germline (reference sequence). Data came from immunoSEQ multiplex PCR; TCRdb stores just in-frame clones and leaves some out. This table has 130,000 or so clones, more than 90% appearing once. The sequence came from an adult who received the AZD1222 COVID-19 vaccine. The material sequenced was peripheral blood, taken 28 days after the second AZD1222 dose. V gene TRBV7-9 combines with J gene TRBJ1-2; maybe TRBD1 (5 bases). The CDR3, as DNA: TGTGCCAGCAGCTTAGGAGACAGCTATGGCTACACCTTC. Residues: CASSLGDSYGYTF.